This T cell receptor beta chain is from a study of T cell responses to AZD1222 COVID-19 vaccine. Study-wide background: Pooled together were second doses at about 4 or about 12 weeks.

Some clones are missing from TCRdb's copy, which holds only in-frame ones; the method was immunoSEQ multiplex PCR. The sample lists around 83,000 clones, just over 90% occurring once. Study-wide results and limits: Regions 160-218 and 743-854 held dominance among vaccine-associated CD4 TCRs, which spanned spike. Sampling captured repertoires only after the peak T cell response. Two AZD1222 administrations were followed by greater Spike-specific TCR breadth and depth.

Comment on this clone: Its matching antigen is unknown.

The CDR3 sequence is 14 residues long. Trimming cost V 2 bases and J 10 bases, with 16 bases left between them. CDR1 MNHEY and CDR2 SMNVEV come from the germline V gene (reference sequence). The receptor comes from an adult in good health. The sequences come from peripheral blood, collected on day 0 of AZD1222 vaccination. The V and J genes are TRBV27 and TRBJ2-3; a weak D match, TRBD2 (5 bases). The chain's CDR3 is CASSLAGRPVAQYF. DNA of the CDR3: TGTGCCAGCAGTTTAGCGGGCCGCCCTGTGGCGCAGTATTTT.